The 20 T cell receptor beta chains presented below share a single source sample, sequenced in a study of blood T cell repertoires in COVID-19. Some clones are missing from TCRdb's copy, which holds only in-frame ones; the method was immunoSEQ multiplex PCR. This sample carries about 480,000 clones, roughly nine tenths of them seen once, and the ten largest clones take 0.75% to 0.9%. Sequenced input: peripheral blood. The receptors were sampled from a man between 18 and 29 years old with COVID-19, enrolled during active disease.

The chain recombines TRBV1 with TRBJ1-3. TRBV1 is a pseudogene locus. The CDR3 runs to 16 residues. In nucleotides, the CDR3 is TGCACCAGCAAAAACGGACTGCGTATCTCTGGAAACACCATATATTTT. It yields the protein CTSKNGLRISGNTIYF.

CDR3 region: CASSISILSTDTQYF. For the CDR3, the DNA is TGTGCCAGTAGTATCTCGATACTTAGCACAGATACGCAGTATTTT. The chain carries TRBV19 and TRBJ2-3; D unresolved. V was shortened by 3 bases and J by 0 bases, with 10 bases between the two germline ends. This CDR3 spans 15 amino acids. The V gene's germline CDR1 is LNHDA and CDR2 SQIVND (reference sequence).

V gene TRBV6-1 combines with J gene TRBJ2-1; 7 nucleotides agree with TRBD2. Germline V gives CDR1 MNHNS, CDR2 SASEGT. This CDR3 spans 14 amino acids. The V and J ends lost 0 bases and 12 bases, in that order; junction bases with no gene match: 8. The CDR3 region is CASSEASSSGGQFF. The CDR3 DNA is TGTGCCAGCAGTGAAGCGAGCTCGTCGGGGGGGCAGTTCTTC.

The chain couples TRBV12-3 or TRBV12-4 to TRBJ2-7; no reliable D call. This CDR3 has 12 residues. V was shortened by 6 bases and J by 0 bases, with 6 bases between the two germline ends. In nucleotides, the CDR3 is TGTGCCAGCAGCTCGTACTCCTACGAGCAGTACTTC. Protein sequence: CASSSYSYEQYF.

In nucleotides, the CDR3 is TGCGCCAGCACTACAGGGAGTCAAGATACGCAGTATTTT. Its protein product is CASTTGSQDTQYF. J is TRBJ2-3 and V is TRBV5-1, with a tentative D call TRBD1 (6 bases). The CDR3 sequence is 13 residues long. CDR1 and CDR2 (germline): SGHRS, YFSETQ. The V and J ends lost 6 bases and 5 bases respectively, with 13 bases between them.

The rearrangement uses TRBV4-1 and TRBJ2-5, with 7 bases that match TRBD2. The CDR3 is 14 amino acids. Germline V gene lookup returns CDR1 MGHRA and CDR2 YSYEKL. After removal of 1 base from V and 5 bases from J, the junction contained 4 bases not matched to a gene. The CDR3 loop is CASSQGAGEETQYF. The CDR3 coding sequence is TGCGCCAGCAGCCAAGGGGCGGGGGAGGAGACCCAGTACTTC.

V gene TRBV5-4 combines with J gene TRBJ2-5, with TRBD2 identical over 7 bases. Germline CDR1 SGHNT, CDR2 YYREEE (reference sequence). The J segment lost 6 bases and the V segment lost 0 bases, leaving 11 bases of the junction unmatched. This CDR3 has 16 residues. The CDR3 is CASSLVVGGGEKTQYF. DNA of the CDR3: TGTGCCAGCAGCTTGGTGGTCGGCGGGGGTGAAAAGACCCAGTACTTC.

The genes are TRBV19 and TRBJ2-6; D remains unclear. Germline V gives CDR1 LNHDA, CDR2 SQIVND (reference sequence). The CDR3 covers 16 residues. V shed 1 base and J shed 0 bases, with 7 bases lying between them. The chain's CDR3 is CASSIGVFSGANVLTF. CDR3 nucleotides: TGTGCCAGTAGTATAGGAGTGTTCTCTGGGGCCAACGTCCTGACTTTC.

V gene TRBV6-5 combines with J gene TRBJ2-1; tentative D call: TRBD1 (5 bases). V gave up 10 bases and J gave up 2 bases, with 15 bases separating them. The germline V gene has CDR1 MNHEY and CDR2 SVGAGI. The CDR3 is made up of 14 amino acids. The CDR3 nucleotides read TGTGCCACCCTTATCCGACAGACCTACAATGAGCAGTTCTTC. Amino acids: CATLIRQTYNEQFF.

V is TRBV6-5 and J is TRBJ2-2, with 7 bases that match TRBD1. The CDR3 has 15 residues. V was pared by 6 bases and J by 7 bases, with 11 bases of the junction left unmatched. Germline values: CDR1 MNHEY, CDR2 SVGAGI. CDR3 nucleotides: TGTGCCAGCAGGATTGACAGGGTCTCTAACGGGGAGCTGTTTTTT. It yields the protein CASRIDRVSNGELFF.

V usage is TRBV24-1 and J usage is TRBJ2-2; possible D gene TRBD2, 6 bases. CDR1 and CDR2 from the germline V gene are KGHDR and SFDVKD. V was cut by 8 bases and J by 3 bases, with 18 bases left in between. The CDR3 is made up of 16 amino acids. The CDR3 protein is CATTRERGRDTGELFF. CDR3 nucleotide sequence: TGTGCCACCACCCGGGAGAGGGGTCGAGACACCGGGGAGCTGTTTTTT.

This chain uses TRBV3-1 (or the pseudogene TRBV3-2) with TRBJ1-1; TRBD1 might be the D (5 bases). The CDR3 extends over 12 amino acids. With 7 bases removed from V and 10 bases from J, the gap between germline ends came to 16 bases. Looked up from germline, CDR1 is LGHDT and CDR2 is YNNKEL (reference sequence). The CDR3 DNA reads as TGTGCCAGCAACCTCAGGGAGGGACCAGCTTTCTTT. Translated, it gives CASNLREGPAFF.

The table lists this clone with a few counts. CDR3 sequence: CASGLAGAGDSNQPQHF. The CDR3 region has the DNA TGTGCTAGTGGTTTGGCCGGGGCGGGGGATAGCAATCAGCCCCAGCATTTT. The chain uses TRBV12-5 and TRBJ1-5; a weak D match, TRBD1 (5 bases). V lost 1 base, J lost 0 bases, and 13 bases lay in between. The CDR3 covers 17 residues. From germline, CDR1 is LGHNT and CDR2 FRNRAP.

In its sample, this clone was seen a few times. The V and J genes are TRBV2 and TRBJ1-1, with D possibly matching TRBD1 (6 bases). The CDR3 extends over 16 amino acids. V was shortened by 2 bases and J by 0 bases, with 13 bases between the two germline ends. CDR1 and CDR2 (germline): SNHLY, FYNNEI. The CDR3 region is CASSETDSLMNTEAFF. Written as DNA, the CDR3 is TGTGCCAGCAGTGAAACGGACAGCCTCATGAACACTGAAGCTTTCTTT.

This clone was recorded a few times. CDR3 amino acids: CASSFRTGRTGELFF. The CDR3 nucleotides are TGCGCCAGCAGTTTTAGGACAGGGAGGACCGGGGAGCTGTTTTTT. V usage is TRBV5-1 and J usage is TRBJ2-2; TRBD1 matches 8 bases. CDR1 and CDR2 from the germline V gene are SGHRS and YFSETQ. Trimming cost V 5 bases and J 5 bases; bases outside gene matches: 8. The CDR3 loop spans 15 amino acids.

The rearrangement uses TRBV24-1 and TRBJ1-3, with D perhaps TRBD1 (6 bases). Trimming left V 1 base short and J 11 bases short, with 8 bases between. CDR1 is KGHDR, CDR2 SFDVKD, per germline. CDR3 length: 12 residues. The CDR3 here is CATSDLQGPIYF. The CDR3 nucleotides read TGTGCCACCAGTGATTTACAGGGTCCCATATATTTT.

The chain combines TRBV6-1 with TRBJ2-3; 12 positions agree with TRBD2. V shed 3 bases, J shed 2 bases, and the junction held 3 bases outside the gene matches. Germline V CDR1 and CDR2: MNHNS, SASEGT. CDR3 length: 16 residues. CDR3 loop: CASSDPSGRATDTQYF. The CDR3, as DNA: TGTGCCAGCAGTGACCCTAGCGGGAGGGCCACAGATACGCAGTATTTT.

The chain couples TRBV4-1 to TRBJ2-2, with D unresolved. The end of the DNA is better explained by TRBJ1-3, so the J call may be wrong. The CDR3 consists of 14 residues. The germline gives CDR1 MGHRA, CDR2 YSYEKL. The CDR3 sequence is CASSQEGEWNTIYF. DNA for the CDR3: TGCGCCAGCAGCCAAGAGGGAGAATGGAACACCATATATTTT.

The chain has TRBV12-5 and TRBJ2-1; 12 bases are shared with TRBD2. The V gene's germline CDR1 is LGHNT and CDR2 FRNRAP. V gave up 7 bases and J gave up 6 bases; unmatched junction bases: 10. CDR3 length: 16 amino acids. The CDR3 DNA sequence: TGTGCTAGTGCTCCCCCGACTAGCGGGAGTTCCAATGAGCAGTTCTTC. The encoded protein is CASAPPTSGSSNEQFF.

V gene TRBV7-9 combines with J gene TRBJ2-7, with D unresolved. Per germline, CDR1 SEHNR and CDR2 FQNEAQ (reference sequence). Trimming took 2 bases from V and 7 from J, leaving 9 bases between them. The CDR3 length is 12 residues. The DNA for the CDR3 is TGTGCCAGCAGCTTAATCGTGGAGGAGCAGTACTTC. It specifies CASSLIVEEQYF.